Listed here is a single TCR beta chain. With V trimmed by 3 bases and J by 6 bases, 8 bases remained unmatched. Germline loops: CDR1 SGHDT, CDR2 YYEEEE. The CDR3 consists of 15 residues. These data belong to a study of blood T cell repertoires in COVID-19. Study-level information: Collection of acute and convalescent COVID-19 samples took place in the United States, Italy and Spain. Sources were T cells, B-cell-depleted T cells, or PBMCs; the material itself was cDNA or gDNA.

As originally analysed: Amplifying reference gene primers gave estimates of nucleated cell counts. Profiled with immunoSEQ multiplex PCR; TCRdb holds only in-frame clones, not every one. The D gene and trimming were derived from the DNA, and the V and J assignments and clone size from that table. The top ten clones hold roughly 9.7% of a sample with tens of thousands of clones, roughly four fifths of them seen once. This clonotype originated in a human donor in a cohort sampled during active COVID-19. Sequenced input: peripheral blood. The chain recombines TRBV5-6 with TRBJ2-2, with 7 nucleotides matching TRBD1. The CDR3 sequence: CASSYQTGLAGELFF. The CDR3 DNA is TGTGCCAGCAGCTACCAGACAGGGCTCGCCGGGGAGCTGTTTTTT.